The 32 T cell receptor beta chains reported below all come from one sample, sequenced in a study of T cell repertoires in ileal Crohn's disease. The time point is: neoterminal ileum biopsy at postoperative endoscopy, about 6 months after surgery. Clones were read by immunoSEQ multiplex PCR, and TCRdb kept only the in-frame ones, dropping some. The repertoire holds about 11,000 clones, with around 74% as singletons. Sequencing used ileal tissue. Receptors were obtained from an adult with Crohn's disease.

The chain employs TRBV5-1 and TRBJ2-1, with D unresolved. CDR1 and CDR2 from the germline V gene are SGHRS and YFSETQ. CDR3 size: 14 residues. V was clipped by 0 bases and J by 7 bases, with 11 bases between them. The CDR3 reads CASSLAPGSNEQFF. As DNA, the CDR3 is TGCGCCAGCAGCTTGGCTCCGGGTTCAAATGAGCAGTTCTTC.

This clone occurred a few times. V gene TRBV9 combines with J gene TRBJ1-3, with TRBD1 as a possible D gene (5 bases). The CDR3 is made up of 15 amino acids. Deletions cut 4 bases from V and 3 bases from J, with 14 bases between. Germline V gene data show CDR1 as SGDLS and CDR2 as YYNGEE. CDR3 protein: CASSSRPGVGNTIYF. CDR3 DNA sequence: TGTGCCAGCAGCTCTAGACCGGGGGTTGGAAACACCATATATTTT.

The chain has TRBV27 and TRBJ2-7; D remains unclear. V lost 5 bases and J 6 bases, leaving 14 bases between the germline ends. Germline V gene lookup returns CDR1 MNHEY and CDR2 SMNVEV (reference sequence). The CDR3 runs 13 residues. CDR3 sequence: CASSLIARGEQYF. The CDR3 region has the DNA TGTGCCAGCAGTCTAATAGCCCGAGGCGAGCAGTACTTC.

This chain uses TRBV5-6 with TRBJ2-2; tentative D call: TRBD2 (6 bases). There are 18 residues in the CDR3. Deletions cut 4 bases from V and 4 bases from J, with 23 bases between. Germline CDR1 reads SGHDT; CDR2 reads YYEEEE. Written as DNA, the CDR3 is TGTGCCAGCAGCCATGGAATGGAGGGTTTTGGGTTCACCGGGGAGCTGTTTTTT. Encoded protein: CASSHGMEGFGFTGELFF.

V is TRBV28 and J is TRBJ1-1; TRBD1 might be the D (5 bases). Trimming removed 0 bases from V and 0 bases from J, with 11 bases in between. Germline assignment: CDR1 MDHEN and CDR2 SYDVKM. The CDR3 loop spans 16 amino acids. CDR3 residues: CASSLWASRVNTEAFF. In DNA form, the CDR3 reads TGTGCCAGCAGTTTATGGGCATCCAGGGTGAACACTGAAGCTTTCTTT.

The rearrangement uses TRBV7-9 and TRBJ1-6, with D unresolved. V lost 4 bases, J lost 15 bases, and 13 bases lay in between. This CDR3 contains 12 residues. In germline, CDR1 is SEHNR, CDR2 FQNEAQ (reference sequence). Here the CDR3 DNA reads TGTGCCAGCAGCTCATTCTTAGATGGCCTCCACTTT. This translates into CASSSFLDGLHF. The full variable domain, completed using reference TRBV7-9 and TRBJ1-6, is DTGVSQNPRHKITKRGQNVTFRCDPISEHNRLYWYRQTLGQGPEFLTYFQNEAQLEKSRLLSDRFSAERPKGSFSTLEIQRTEQGDSAMYLCASSSFLDGLHFGNGTRLTVT.

This chain links TRBV10-2 with TRBJ2-7, with 10 nucleotides matching TRBD2. CDR1 is WSHSY and CDR2 is SAAADI in the germline V gene. V trimming: 3 bases; J trimming: 3 bases; junction bases outside the gene matches: 5. CDR3 length: 15 residues. CDR3 in DNA: TGCGCCAGCAGTGATACTAGCGGGGCTTTCTACGAGCAGTACTTC. Encoded protein: CASSDTSGAFYEQYF.

This chain joins TRBV6-1 and TRBJ1-2, with 9 bases aligning to TRBD1. The CDR3 loop spans 13 amino acids. V trimming: 1 base; J trimming: 7 bases; junction bases outside the gene matches: 1. Germline V gene sequence: CDR1 MNHNS, CDR2 SASEGT. The CDR3 protein is CASSEGGQGGYTF. The DNA for the CDR3 is TGTGCCAGCAGTGAAGGGGGACAGGGTGGCTACACCTTC.

CDR3 sequence (DNA): TGTGCCAGTAGTAAGCAGGGGCGGTACAATCAGCCCCAGCATTTT. This sequence encodes CASSKQGRYNQPQHF. This chain joins TRBV19 and TRBJ1-5; TRBD1 is a possible D gene (6 bases). Trimming removed 4 bases from V and 3 bases from J, with 13 bases in between. The germline CDR1 and CDR2 sequences are LNHDA and SQIVND (reference sequence). The CDR3 extends over 15 amino acids.

The rearrangement joins TRBV2 to TRBJ2-7; the match to TRBD2 covers 10 bases. This CDR3 has 11 amino acids. V lost 8 bases, J lost 9 bases, and 4 bases stayed unmatched. CDR1 is SNHLY and CDR2 is FYNNEI in the germline V gene. This CDR3 reads CASRLAGAQYF. CDR3 in DNA: TGTGCCAGCCGGCTAGCGGGGGCGCAGTACTTC.

The gene calls are TRBV28 and TRBJ1-5; no firm D call. This CDR3 has 15 residues. Germline CDR1 is MDHEN and CDR2 is SYDVKM. Trimming left V 6 bases short and J 5 bases short, with 17 bases between. Here the CDR3 reads CASSPSRANHQPQHF. The DNA of the CDR3 is TGTGCCAGCAGCCCCTCAAGAGCTAACCATCAGCCCCAGCATTTT.

The chain joins TRBV7-2 to TRBJ2-5, with a possible D match to TRBD2 (5 bases). CDR3 size: 15 residues. Germline assignment: CDR1 SGHTA and CDR2 FQGNSA. The germline V and J ends were trimmed by 1 base and 1 base, with 10 bases remaining between them. DNA for the CDR3: TGTGCCAGCAGCTTAGGGCTAGCCCTCCAAGAGACCCAGTACTTC. It encodes CASSLGLALQETQYF. The full variable domain, in which reference TRBV7-2 and TRBJ2-5 provide the parts outside the CDR3, is GAGVSQSPSNKVTEKGKDVELRCDPISGHTALYWYRQSLGQGLEFLIYFQGNSAPDKSGLPSDRFSAERTGGSVSTLTIQRTQQEDSAVYLCASSLGLALQETQYFGPGTRLLVL.

The chain links TRBV7-9 to TRBJ2-3; 9 bases agree with TRBD2. The CDR3 covers 16 residues. Germline CDR1 is SEHNR and CDR2 is FQNEAQ (reference sequence). V trimming: 1 base; J trimming: 2 bases; junction bases outside the gene matches: 4. The CDR3 DNA follows: TGTGCCAGCAGCTTAGGGGCTAGCGGGGCCACAGATACGCAGTATTTT. Translation: CASSLGASGATDTQYF.

This chain links TRBV18 with TRBJ1-2; unclear D gene. With 3 bases removed from V and 2 bases from J, the gap between germline ends came to 13 bases. Per the germline V gene, CDR1 is KGHSH and CDR2 is LQKENI. This CDR3 comprises 15 residues. DNA for the CDR3: TGTGCCAGCTCACCGGGGAGCGAAGTAAACTATGGCTACACCTTC. Protein sequence: CASSPGSEVNYGYTF.

A single count supports this clone. The DNA for the CDR3 is TGTGCCAGCTCTCCGGGACATGGATACGAGCAGTACTTC. It yields the protein CASSPGHGYEQYF. The chain recombines TRBV18 with TRBJ2-7; a weak D match, TRBD1 (6 bases). Germline V gene data show CDR1 as KGHSH and CDR2 as LQKENI. The V end lost 6 bases, the J end lost 4 bases, and 13 bases lay between the germline ends. This CDR3 contains 13 residues.

The chain employs TRBV5-4 and TRBJ1-6, with D perhaps matching TRBD1 (5 bases). CDR1 and CDR2 (germline): SGHNT, YYREEE (reference sequence). The CDR3 spans 15 residues. The V end was cut by 2 bases, the J end by 10 bases, with 16 bases between. The DNA for the CDR3 is TGTGCCAGCAGCTTCGCAGGGAGGAAGGGATCACCCCTCCACTTT. Its translation: CASSFAGRKGSPLHF. Full variable domain (missing parts from reference TRBV5-4 and TRBJ1-6): ETGVTQSPTHLIKTRGQQVTLRCSSQSGHNTVSWYQQALGQGPQFIFQYYREEENGRGNFPPRFSGLQFPNYSSELNVNALELDDSALYLCASSFAGRKGSPLHFGNGTRLTVT.

V and J are TRBV5-1 and TRBJ1-2; 9 bases agree with TRBD1. The CDR3 is 15 residues long. V lost 3 bases and J lost 4; bases outside the gene matches: 7. From germline, CDR1 is SGHRS and CDR2 YFSETQ. The CDR3, as DNA: TGCGCCAGCAGCTATGGACAGGGGAGAAGCTATGGCTACACCTTC. It encodes CASSYGQGRSYGYTF.

V and J are TRBV7-2 and TRBJ1-2; 7 positions match TRBD1. The germline gives CDR1 SGHTA, CDR2 FQGNSA. The CDR3 consists of 12 residues. J was trimmed by 4 bases and V by 5 bases; bases with no gene match: 1. This CDR3 is CASSRDSYGYTF. As DNA, the CDR3 is TGTGCCAGCAGCCGGGACAGCTATGGCTACACCTTC.

This chain connects TRBV2 to TRBJ1-4; 7 bases line up with TRBD1. CDR3 length: 14 amino acids. CDR1 is SNHLY, CDR2 FYNNEI, per germline. Trimming at V came to 8 bases and at J to 5 bases, leaving 8 bases not matched to a gene. The chain's CDR3 is CASAPTGENEKLFF. In DNA, the CDR3 is TGTGCCAGCGCGCCTACAGGGGAGAATGAAAAACTGTTTTTT.

This chain uses TRBV30 with TRBJ2-3; TRBD1 might be the D (5 bases). V gave up 4 bases and J gave up 0 bases, with 23 bases separating them. This CDR3 is 18 amino acids long. The germline CDR1 and CDR2 sequences are GTSNPN and SVGIG (reference sequence). The CDR3 DNA reads as TGTGCCTGGACTCCCAAGGACCCACGCGGACACAGCACAGATACGCAGTATTTT. Amino acid sequence: CAWTPKDPRGHSTDTQYF.

The rearrangement uses TRBV5-1 and TRBJ2-1; 9 nucleotides match TRBD2. V was clipped by 6 bases and J by 8 bases; unmatched bases: 6. CDR1 is SGHRS and CDR2 is YFSETQ in the germline V gene. The CDR3 totals 13 residues. The CDR3 DNA reads as TGCGCCAGCACCCGCGGGGGGGCAGATGAGCAGTTCTTC. Translation gives CASTRGGADEQFF.

The chain couples TRBV29-1 to TRBJ2-3; D perhaps matches TRBD2 (6 bases). CDR1 and CDR2 (germline): SQVTM, ANQGSEA. The CDR3 is 15 amino acids. Trimming took off 1 base at V and 6 bases at J, with 17 bases between the two ends. CDR3 DNA: TGCAGCGTTGAAGTTCCGCGGGGAGACCTCGATACGCAGTATTTT. This sequence encodes CSVEVPRGDLDTQYF.

The V and J genes are TRBV12-5 and TRBJ1-1; D unresolved. CDR1 and CDR2 (germline): LGHNT, FRNRAP. This CDR3 region has 12 residues. The germline V and J ends were trimmed by 7 bases and 5 bases, with 11 bases remaining between them. CDR3 DNA sequence: TGTGCTAGTGAGTTTAGTGTGACTGAAGCTTTCTTT. Encoded protein: CASEFSVTEAFF.

The chain combines TRBV6-1 with TRBJ1-1, with D unresolved. The CDR3 covers 14 residues. The germline V and J ends were trimmed by 10 bases and 6 bases, with 21 bases remaining between them. Germline CDR1 and CDR2: MNHNS and SASEGT. The CDR3 region has the DNA TGTGCCACAACCGCCCGAGGCACGACCGCTGAAGCTTTCTTT. This gives the protein CATTARGTTAEAFF.

This sequence joins TRBV5-5 and TRBJ1-2, with TRBD1 identical over 8 bases. The J segment lost 3 bases and the V segment lost 6 bases, leaving 4 bases of the junction unmatched. Germline-derived CDR1 and CDR2 are SGHKS and YYEKEE (reference sequence). The CDR3 sequence is 13 residues long. The CDR3: CASTQGADYGYTF. DNA of the CDR3: TGTGCCAGCACCCAGGGGGCAGACTATGGCTACACCTTC.

V usage is TRBV7-6 and J usage is TRBJ2-1; TRBD2 aligns across 9 bases. Unmatched junction bases numbered 2, after V lost 4 bases and J lost 1 base. CDR1 and CDR2 from the germline V gene are SGHVS and FNYEAQ. CDR3 length equals 15 residues. CDR3 bases: TGTGCCAGCAGCTCCCTAGCGGGGTCCTACAATGAGCAGTTCTTC. This codes for CASSSLAGSYNEQFF.

V is TRBV7-9 and J is TRBJ1-2; TRBD1 matches 8 bases. The germline CDR1 and CDR2 sequences are SEHNR and FQNEAQ (reference sequence). V lost 5 bases to trimming and J lost 0 bases; unmatched junction nucleotides: 11. The CDR3 has 17 amino acids. CDR3 protein: CASSQTWDRKTNYGYTF. The DNA of the CDR3 is TGTGCCAGCAGCCAAACCTGGGACAGGAAAACTAACTATGGCTACACCTTC.

CDR3 sequence: CASSAGAGPYEQYF. In DNA form, the CDR3 reads TGTGCCAGCAGCGCCGGAGCGGGACCCTACGAGCAGTACTTC. This sequence joins TRBV9 and TRBJ2-7, with 7 nucleotides matching TRBD2. In germline, CDR1 is SGDLS, CDR2 YYNGEE. This CDR3 comprises 14 residues. Trimming at V came to 3 bases and at J to 2 bases, leaving 5 bases not matched to a gene.

In its sample, this clone ranks as hyperexpanded. CDR3 nucleotide sequence: TGCGCCAGCAGTGGACTAGCCTCCTACAATGAGCAGTTCTTC. It yields the protein CASSGLASYNEQFF. The chain couples TRBV10-2 to TRBJ2-1; 7 nucleotides agree with TRBD2. The CDR3 runs to 14 residues. Germline loops: CDR1 WSHSY, CDR2 SAAADI. With V trimmed by 4 bases and J by 0 bases, 0 bases remained unmatched.

The V call is TRBV5-1, the J call TRBJ2-1; 10 nucleotides line up with TRBD1. The CDR3 is 18 amino acids. Trimming at V came to 1 base and at J to 8 bases, leaving 15 bases not matched to a gene. Germline V gene lookup returns CDR1 SGHRS and CDR2 YFSETQ. The CDR3 loop reads CASSLQTPGTGAGDEQFF. CDR3 bases: TGCGCCAGCAGCTTGCAGACCCCCGGGACAGGGGCCGGGGATGAGCAGTTCTTC.

This clone was recorded a few times. The rearrangement links TRBV9 to TRBJ2-1; D perhaps matches TRBD2 (6 bases). Germline CDR1 reads SGDLS; CDR2 reads YYNGEE. Trimming took off 0 bases at V and 0 bases at J, with 10 bases between the two ends. This CDR3 has 16 residues. Here the CDR3 reads CASSVVPGVSYNEQFF. The CDR3 nucleotides are TGTGCCAGCAGCGTAGTTCCGGGGGTCTCCTACAATGAGCAGTTCTTC.

This rearrangement joins TRBV2 to TRBJ1-5, with D tentatively TRBD1 (6 bases). The CDR3 covers 15 residues. V lost 4 bases and J lost 1, with 11 bases in between. CDR1 is SNHLY and CDR2 is FYNNEI in the germline V gene. Here the CDR3 DNA reads TGTGCCAGCAGTGGAGGGGGTGTCAGCAATCAGCCCCAGCATTTT. This encodes CASSGGGVSNQPQHF.